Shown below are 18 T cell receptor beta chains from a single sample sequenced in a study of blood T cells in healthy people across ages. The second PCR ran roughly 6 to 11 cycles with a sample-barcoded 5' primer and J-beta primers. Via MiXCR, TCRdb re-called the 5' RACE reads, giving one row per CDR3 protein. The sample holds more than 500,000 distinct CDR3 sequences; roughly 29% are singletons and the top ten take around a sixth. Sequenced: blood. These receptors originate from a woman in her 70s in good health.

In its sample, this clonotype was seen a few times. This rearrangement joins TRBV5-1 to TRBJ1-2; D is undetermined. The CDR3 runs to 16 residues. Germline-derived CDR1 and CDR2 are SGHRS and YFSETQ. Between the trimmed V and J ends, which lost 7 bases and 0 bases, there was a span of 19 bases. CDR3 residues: CASSLRTSSPNYGYTF. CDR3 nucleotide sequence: TGCGCCAGCTCTCTGAGGACGTCGTCTCCTAACTATGGCTACACCTTC.

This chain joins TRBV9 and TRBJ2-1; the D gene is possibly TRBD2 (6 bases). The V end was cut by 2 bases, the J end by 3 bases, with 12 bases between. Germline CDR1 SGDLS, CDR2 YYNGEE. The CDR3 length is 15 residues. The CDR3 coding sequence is TGTGCCAGCAGCGTTCGGCAGGGAGGCTACAATGAGCAGTTCTTC. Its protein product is CASSVRQGGYNEQFF.

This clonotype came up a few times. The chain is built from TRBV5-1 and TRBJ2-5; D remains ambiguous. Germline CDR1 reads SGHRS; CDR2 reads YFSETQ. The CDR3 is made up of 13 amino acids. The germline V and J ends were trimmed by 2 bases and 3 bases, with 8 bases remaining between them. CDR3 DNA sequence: TGCGCCAGCAGCTTTACACCCGAAGAGACCCAGTACTTC. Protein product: CASSFTPEETQYF.

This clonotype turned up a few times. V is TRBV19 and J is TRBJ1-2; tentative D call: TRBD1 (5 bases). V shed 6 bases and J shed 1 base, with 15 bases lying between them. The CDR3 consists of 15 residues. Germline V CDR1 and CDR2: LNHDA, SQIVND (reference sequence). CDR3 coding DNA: TGTGCCAGTAGGCCCCGGCAGGGACTTAACTATGGCTACACCTTC. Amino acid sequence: CASRPRQGLNYGYTF.

DNA of the CDR3: TGTGCCAGCAGTCCGGACAAGAGGCTGTTTTTT. It codes for CASSPDKRLFF. This chain links TRBV2 with TRBJ1-4; D is possibly TRBD1 (5 bases). CDR3 length equals 11 residues. Deletions cut 5 bases from V and 14 bases from J, with 12 bases between. From germline, CDR1 is SNHLY and CDR2 FYNNEI.

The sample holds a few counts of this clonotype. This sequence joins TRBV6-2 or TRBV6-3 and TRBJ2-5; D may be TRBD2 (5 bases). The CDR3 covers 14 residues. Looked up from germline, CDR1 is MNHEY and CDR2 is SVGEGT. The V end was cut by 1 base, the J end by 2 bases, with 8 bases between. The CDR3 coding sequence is TGTGCCAGCAGTTACTTCGGGGAGCAAGAGACCCAGTACTTC. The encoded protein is CASSYFGEQETQYF.

CDR3 nucleotides: TGCAGTGCTAGAGGACAGGGGTCTGGAGAAAAACTGTTTTTT. The encoded protein is CSARGQGSGEKLFF. The chain combines TRBV20-1 with TRBJ1-4; TRBD1 matches 8 bases. V shed 1 base, J shed 8 bases, and the junction held 6 bases outside the gene matches. Per the germline V gene, CDR1 is DFQATT and CDR2 is SNEGSKA (reference sequence). CDR3 length equals 14 residues.

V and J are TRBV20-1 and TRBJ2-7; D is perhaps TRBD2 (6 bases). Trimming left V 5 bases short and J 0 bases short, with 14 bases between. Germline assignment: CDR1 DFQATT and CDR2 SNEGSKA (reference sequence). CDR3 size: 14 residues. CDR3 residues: CSAAGTASSYEQYF. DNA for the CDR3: TGCAGTGCTGCCGGGACTGCTAGCTCCTACGAGCAGTACTTC.

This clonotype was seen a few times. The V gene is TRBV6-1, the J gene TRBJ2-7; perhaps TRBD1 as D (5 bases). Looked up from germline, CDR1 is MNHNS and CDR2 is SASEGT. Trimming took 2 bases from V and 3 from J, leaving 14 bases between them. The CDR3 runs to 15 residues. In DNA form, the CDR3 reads TGTGCCAGCAGTGAAATAAGACAGACTTACTACGAGCAGTACTTC. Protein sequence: CASSEIRQTYYEQYF.

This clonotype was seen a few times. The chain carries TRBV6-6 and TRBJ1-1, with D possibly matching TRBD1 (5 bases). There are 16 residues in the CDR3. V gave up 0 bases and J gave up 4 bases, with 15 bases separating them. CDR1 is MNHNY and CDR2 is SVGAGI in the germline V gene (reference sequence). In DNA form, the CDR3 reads TGTGCCAGCAGTTACTCGAGAAGGGGAACAAGCACTGAAGCTTTCTTT. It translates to CASSYSRRGTSTEAFF.

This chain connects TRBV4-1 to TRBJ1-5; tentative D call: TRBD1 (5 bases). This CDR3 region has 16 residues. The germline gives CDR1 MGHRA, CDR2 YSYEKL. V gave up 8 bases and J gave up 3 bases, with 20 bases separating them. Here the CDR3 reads CASSLQAGSLNQPQHF. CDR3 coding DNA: TGCGCCAGCTCACTACAGGCAGGGAGCCTCAATCAGCCCCAGCATTTT.

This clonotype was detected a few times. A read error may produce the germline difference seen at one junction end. CDR3: CAGSLGRILDEQYF. The CDR3 DNA follows: TGTGCCGGCAGCTTAGGACGTATTCTTGACGAGCAGTACTTC. The chain combines TRBV13 with TRBJ2-7; D is uncertain. This CDR3 has 14 residues. The germline gives CDR1 PRHDT, CDR2 FYEKMQ (reference sequence).

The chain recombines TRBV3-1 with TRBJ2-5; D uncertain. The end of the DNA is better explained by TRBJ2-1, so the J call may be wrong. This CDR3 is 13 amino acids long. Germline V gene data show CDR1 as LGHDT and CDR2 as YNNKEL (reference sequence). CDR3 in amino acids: CASSQAYLNEQFF. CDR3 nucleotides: TGTGCCAGCAGCCAAGCGTATCTCAATGAGCAGTTCTTC.

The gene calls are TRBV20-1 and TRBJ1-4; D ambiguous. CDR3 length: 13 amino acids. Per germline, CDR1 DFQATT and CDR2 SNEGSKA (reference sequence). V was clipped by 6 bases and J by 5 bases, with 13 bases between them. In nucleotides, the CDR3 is TGCAGTGCAGAAGGCAACCTAAATGAAAAACTGTTTTTT. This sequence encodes CSAEGNLNEKLFF.

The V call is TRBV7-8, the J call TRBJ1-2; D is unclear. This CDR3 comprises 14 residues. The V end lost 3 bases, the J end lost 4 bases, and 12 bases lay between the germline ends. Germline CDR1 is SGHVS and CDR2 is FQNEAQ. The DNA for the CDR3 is TGTGCCAGCAGCTTGCTCGGAAGGAGCTATGGCTACACCTTC. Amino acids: CASSLLGRSYGYTF.

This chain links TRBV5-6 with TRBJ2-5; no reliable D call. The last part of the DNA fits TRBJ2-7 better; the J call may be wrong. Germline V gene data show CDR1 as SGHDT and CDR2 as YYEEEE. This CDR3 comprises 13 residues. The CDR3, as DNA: TGTGCCAGCAGCTTGGTAGGCGCAGGCGAGCAGTACTTC. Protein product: CASSLVGAGEQYF.

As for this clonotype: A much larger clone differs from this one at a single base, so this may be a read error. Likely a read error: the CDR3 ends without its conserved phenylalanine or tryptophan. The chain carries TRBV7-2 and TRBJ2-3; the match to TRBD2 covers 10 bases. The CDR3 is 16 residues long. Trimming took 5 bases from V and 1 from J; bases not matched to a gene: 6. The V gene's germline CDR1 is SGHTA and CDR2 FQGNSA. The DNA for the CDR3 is TGTGCCAGCAGCCTCTTAGCGGGGGGTCGCACAGATACGCAGTATCTT. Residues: CASSLLAGGRTDTQYL.

The DNA of the CDR3 is TGTGCCAGCTCGGCCTGGGGATCAACTAATGAAAAACTGTTTTTT. Protein product: CASSAWGSTNEKLFF. This chain uses TRBV18 with TRBJ1-4, with D hard to call. Germline V gene lookup returns CDR1 KGHSH and CDR2 LQKENI. The CDR3 runs to 15 residues. The V gene lost 6 bases and the J gene lost 0 bases, with 11 bases spanning the gap.